This TCR beta chain was captured by sequencing in a study of shared clonotypes between healthy human individuals (dated by TCRdb to 2019 to 2021). Describing the broader study: A few men and two women, aged 18 to 49 years, made up the cohort. Each donor's leukapheresis produced roughly between roughly 0.85 and 9.5 billion PBMCs. To estimate repertoire size and how much clonotypes are shared between individuals, the study performed deep sequencing of blood TCR repertoires from a handful of healthy adults. Different laboratories and diverse techniques were used to prepare libraries and sequence TCR repertoires, to increase sequencing depth and limit assay-specific biases. For each donor, CD4 naive and CD4 memory were each run on three plates, CD8 naive on two plates, and CD8 memory on one plate. Results and caveats for the whole study, not just this receptor: Across four donors, around 5.4% of naive CD4, roughly 3.5% of naive CD8, about 2.3% of memory CD4, and approximately 0.4% of memory CD8 clonotypes were shared. Sampling was limited to blood, and TCR repertoires in tissue likely differ from TCR repertoires in blood. Even with the large sequencing depth, rarefaction of the sorted-subset datasets indicated that sequencing was incomplete. The small number of donors limited the genetic and exposure-history diversity represented. Naive subsets generally had larger estimated clonotype richness than memory subsets did. Clonotypes shared by all four sorted-subset donors showed higher generation probabilities than non-shared clonotypes. Pairwise subsampling indicated that sequencing depth was expected to affect the degree of clonotype sharing among donors.

The CDR3 goes from the cysteine to the phenylalanine over 14 residues. Of the read, only the CDR3 DNA is kept; its 42 bases are in frame from base 1. The germline V end is reduced by 6 bases and the J end by 2 bases; junction bases left unmatched: 5. The CDR1 and CDR2 encoded by the germline V gene are MDHEN and SYDVKM. CD8 naive samples consisted of CD45RO-negative cells that were positively selected for CCR7, yielding a CD45RA+CCR7+ population without TemRA cells. Healthy HIV-negative adults with no recently reported acute infections or vaccinations were included as donors. Every donor was a Caucasian adult living in Nashville, Tennessee, USA. Blood was collected by leukapheresis, and PBMCs were isolated by Ficoll-Histopaque density gradient centrifugation and then cryopreserved in liquid nitrogen vapor phase. Purity and quantity of every magnetically sorted T cell population were checked by analytical flow cytometry. From each sorted fraction, genomic DNA was isolated and quantified by UV absorbance on a Nanodrop 2000c.

This clone has a single count. The antigen it recognizes is unknown. No much larger clonotype is one base removed from it; base qualities were not supplied. TCR CDR3 regions were amplified from genomic DNA by multiplex PCR using the deep immunoSEQ assay. Genomic DNA extracted from each cell subset was distributed evenly over all wells of several immunoSEQ 96-well plates, and each plate served as one replicate. For sorted subsets, 150 to 200 ng genomic DNA, equal to about 30,000 T cell genomes, was loaded into each replicate PCR. The purified libraries were quantified using a Qubit 3.0 fluorometer, sized with a Bioanalyzer 2100, and then quantified again using the KAPA Library Quantification kit. Each immunoSEQ 96-well plate was sequenced on its own single-read 150-cycle Illumina NextSeq 550 flow cell. The authors' analysis ran thus. The immunoSEQ output contained only junctional sequences without quality scores, so filtering could not match that applied to full-length reads. Sequences were annotated with PyIR, a Python wrapper for IgBLAST v1.9, and V/J genes and CDR3 were assigned using IMGT germline references. Reads with weak V/J assignments (E-value above 1e-6), missing CDR3, stop codons, out-of-frame junctions, or ambiguous translated residues were removed. V3J clonotypes were defined by identical inferred V gene, J gene, and CDR3 amino acid sequence. Percentage overlap between repertoires was computed as shared unique clonotypes divided by the size of the smaller repertoire. RTK rarefaction, the Chao1 estimator, and Recon v2.1 estimates of unobserved clonotypes were used to assess repertoire richness. OLGA was used to compute generation probabilities for all TCRbeta clonotypes that the gDNA method yielded from a few donors. The immuneACCESS repertoire file appears here via TCRdb, limited to in-frame rearrangements. These files lack a portion of the clones; in checked studies, under half of the deficit traces to unresolved V genes, and the cause of the others is not known. That table supplies the V and J calls and clone size; D and trimming were determined from the DNA. The sample contains over 800,000 clones, about 92% of them found a single time. The leading ten clones occupy 24% of the sample.

The sequence joins TRBV28 to TRBJ2-7, with TRBD1 identical over 9 junction bases. Sequencing input: naive CD8+ T cells sorted from blood. The cell subset or site label corresponds to: CD45RA+CCR7+. The clonotype originates from a man younger than 45 in good health. CDR3 region: CASSLDRGPYEQYF. Read as DNA, the sequence is TGTGCCAGCAGCCTGGACAGGGGACCCTACGAGCAGTACTTC.